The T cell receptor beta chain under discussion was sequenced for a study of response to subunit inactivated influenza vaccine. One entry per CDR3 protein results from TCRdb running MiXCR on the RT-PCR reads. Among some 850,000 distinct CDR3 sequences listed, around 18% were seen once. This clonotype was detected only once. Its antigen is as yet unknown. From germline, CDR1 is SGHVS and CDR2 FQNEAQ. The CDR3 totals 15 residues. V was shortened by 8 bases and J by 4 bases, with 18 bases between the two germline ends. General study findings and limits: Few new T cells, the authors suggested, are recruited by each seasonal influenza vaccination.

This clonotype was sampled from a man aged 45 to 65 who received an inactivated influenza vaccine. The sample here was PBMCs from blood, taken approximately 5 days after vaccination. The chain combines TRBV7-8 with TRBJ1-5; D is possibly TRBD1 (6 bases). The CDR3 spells CASGEGGGFNQPQHF. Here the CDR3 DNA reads TGTGCCAGCGGGGAGGGGGGGGGCTTTAATCAGCCCCAGCATTTT.